Below, 10 T cell receptor beta chains from the same sample are listed, as sequenced in a study of shared clonotypes between healthy human individuals (dated by TCRdb to 2018 to 2021). CD8 naive samples were CD45RO-negative cells positively selected for CCR7, giving a CD45RA+CCR7+ population that excluded TemRA cells. The library was built by means of the immunoSEQ multiplex PCR assay. This immuneACCESS table, as held by TCRdb, lists in-frame sequences with V and J called but not all clones. Of the missing ones, under half trace to an unresolved V gene in checked studies; the others have no known cause. The sample yields around 640,000 clones; approximately 96% were counted once. The leading ten clones occupy about 0.11% of the sample. The sample taken for sequencing was naive CD8+ T cells sorted from blood. The sample's cell subset or site label is to be understood as: CD45RA+CCR7+. These receptors were collected from a woman aged 30 to 39 in good health.

The V call is TRBV28, the J call TRBJ2-2; D is undetermined. V lost 1 base and J 8 bases, leaving 11 bases between the germline ends. This CDR3 comprises 14 residues. Germline CDR1 reads MDHEN; CDR2 reads SYDVKM. CDR3 protein: CASSLSGVGGELFF. CDR3 in DNA: TGTGCCAGCAGTTTATCAGGAGTTGGGGGGGAGCTGTTTTTT.

This clone occurred once. The chain links TRBV7-9 to TRBJ1-2; possible D gene TRBD1, 6 bases. There are 16 residues in the CDR3. V shed 4 bases and J shed 1 base, with 16 bases lying between them. The germline gives CDR1 SEHNR, CDR2 FQNEAQ (reference sequence). The CDR3 spells CASSSSFWGHNYGYTF. CDR3 coding DNA: TGTGCCAGCAGCTCGTCATTCTGGGGGCATAACTATGGCTACACCTTC.

The J gene is TRBJ2-1, the V gene TRBV29-1; 15 bases fit TRBD2. The CDR3 sequence is 20 residues long. J lost 0 bases, V lost 4 bases, and 13 bases had no gene match. Germline values: CDR1 SQVTM, CDR2 ANQGSEA. In nucleotides, the CDR3 is TGCAGCGTTGGAGGAGGGGGACTAGCGGGAGGAGAATTCTCCTACAATGAGCAGTTCTTC. It codes for CSVGGGGLAGGEFSYNEQFF.

The J gene is TRBJ2-2, the V gene TRBV15; 10 bases match TRBD2. This CDR3 is 17 amino acids long. Germline CDR1 is LNHNV and CDR2 is YYDKDF (reference sequence). The trim removed 3 bases at V and 6 bases at J, leaving 10 bases unmatched. The CDR3 DNA reads TGTGCCACCAGCAGGGGCACTAGCGGGAATGCACCCGGGGAGCTGTTTTTT. Amino acid sequence: CATSRGTSGNAPGELFF. The whole variable domain, filled in from reference TRBV15 and TRBJ2-2, reads DAMVIQNPRYQVTQFGKPVTLSCSQTLNHNVMYWYQQKSSQAPKLLFHYYDKDFNNEADTPDNFQSRRPNTSFCFLDIRSPGLGDTAMYLCATSRGTSGNAPGELFFGEGSRLTVL.

The chain couples TRBV7-9 to TRBJ2-7; either TRBD1 or TRBD2 may fit D (5 bases each). Trimming took 0 bases from V and 5 from J, leaving 17 bases between them. This CDR3 has 16 amino acids. CDR1 SEHNR and CDR2 FQNEAQ come from the germline V gene (reference sequence). CDR3 residues: CASSLAGRDPLDEQYF. The DNA of the CDR3 is TGTGCCAGCAGCTTAGCCGGACGGGACCCTTTAGACGAGCAGTACTTC.

V is TRBV27 and J is TRBJ2-1; D may be TRBD1 (5 bases). The CDR3 runs 17 residues. V lost 0 bases, J lost 4 bases, and 16 bases lay in between. Germline V lookup: CDR1 MNHEY, CDR2 SMNVEV (reference sequence). As DNA, the CDR3 is TGTGCCAGCAGTTTATCTGTAGGGGATCCTAGTTACAATGAGCAGTTCTTC. Protein: CASSLSVGDPSYNEQFF.

V and J are TRBV7-9 and TRBJ1-2; D not certain. The CDR3 totals 14 residues. V lost 6 bases and J 4 bases, leaving 15 bases between the germline ends. CDR1 and CDR2 from the germline V gene are SEHNR and FQNEAQ (reference sequence). In DNA form, the CDR3 reads TGTGCCAGCAGTCCCACCGGGGTGGGCTATGGCTACACCTTC. Its protein product is CASSPTGVGYGYTF.

The rearrangement links TRBV7-2 to TRBJ2-1; D might be TRBD1 (6 bases). CDR3 length: 17 residues. V lost 2 bases to trimming and J lost 4 bases, with 18 bases between them. The germline gives CDR1 SGHTA, CDR2 FQGNSA. CDR3 in amino acids: CASSLFPGTSDYNEQFF. CDR3 DNA sequence: TGTGCCAGCAGCTTATTCCCCGGGACATCGGATTACAATGAGCAGTTCTTC.

This chain connects TRBV28 to TRBJ2-1; 7 bases are shared with TRBD2. The CDR3 spans 14 residues. Looked up from germline, CDR1 is MDHEN and CDR2 is SYDVKM. V was clipped by 2 bases and J by 7 bases; unmatched bases: 5. The CDR3 protein is CASSLVTSHNEQFF. DNA for the CDR3: TGTGCCAGCAGTTTAGTGACTAGCCATAATGAGCAGTTCTTC.

The chain carries TRBV11-2 and TRBJ1-2; 8 positions match TRBD1. The germline V gene has CDR1 SGHAT and CDR2 FQNNGV. This CDR3 region has 16 residues. Losses at the gene ends were 5 bases for V and 0 bases for J; bases not matched to a gene: 8. The CDR3 DNA is TGTGCCAGCAGCCCTACGGACAGGGAGGCTAACTATGGCTACACCTTC. Translating it yields CASSPTDREANYGYTF.